A selection of T cell receptor beta chains follows, all from one sample in a study of low-dose radiotherapy and immunotherapy resistance in tumors. TCRdb redid the calling of the reads with MiXCR, one entry per CDR3 protein. The table lists about 91,000 distinct CDR3 sequences, 20% to 25% of them singletons, with around 13% in the top ten. The specimen was PBMCs, collected after low-dose radiotherapy plus immunotherapy. The receptors stem from a female donor with ovarian cancer. Both conserved end residues are trimmed from each CDR3. The order of the fields is D gene, clone size, V gene, CDR3 protein. A D gene is named only where the DNA matches it firmly. A row's size may be missing; if present it is once, few, many or a size class.

.	many	TRBV7-9	ASSLGLPGSGNTIY
TRBD2	many	TRBV5-1	ASSLGWTSGGVNPDTQY
TRBD1	many	TRBV5-1	ASSLTGAGNGNTIY
.	many	TRBV6-2/TRBV6-3	ASSIYTGELF
.	many	TRBV6-2/TRBV6-3	ASSDYFGAGNSPLH
TRBD1	many	TRBV6-2/TRBV6-3	ASRETGALPRPQH
.	many	TRBV6-5	ASRTGPVYEQY
.	many	TRBV9	ASSVEGYSYNEQF
.	.	TRBV18	ASSPPGARGGYT
TRBD1	few	TRBV5-1	ASSPTGKNYGYT
.	few	TRBV29-1	SVAVTAAGVPH
.	many	TRBV7-2	ASSPLPSDHEQY
.	many	TRBV3-1	ASSPDGTHRPLH
TRBD2	.	TRBV5-4	ASSPTTGGYNEQF
.	many	TRBV6-1	ASSEAHGSYEQY
.	many	TRBV6-6	ASSYSRQALGEQY
.	many	TRBV11-3	ASSLSSYTGELF
.	many	TRBV28	ASSPSGTPISRQY